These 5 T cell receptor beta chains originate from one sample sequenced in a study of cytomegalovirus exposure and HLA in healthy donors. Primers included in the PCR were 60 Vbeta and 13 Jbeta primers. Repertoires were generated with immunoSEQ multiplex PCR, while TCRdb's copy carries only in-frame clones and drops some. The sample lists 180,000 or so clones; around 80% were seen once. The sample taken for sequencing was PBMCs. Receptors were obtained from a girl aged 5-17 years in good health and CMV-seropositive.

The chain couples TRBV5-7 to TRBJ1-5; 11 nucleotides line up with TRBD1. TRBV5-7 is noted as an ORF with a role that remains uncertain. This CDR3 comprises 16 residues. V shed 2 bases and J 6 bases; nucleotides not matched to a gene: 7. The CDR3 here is CASSFFTGQGVQPQHF. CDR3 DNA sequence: TGTGCCAGCAGCTTTTTTACGGGACAGGGGGTTCAGCCCCAGCATTTT.

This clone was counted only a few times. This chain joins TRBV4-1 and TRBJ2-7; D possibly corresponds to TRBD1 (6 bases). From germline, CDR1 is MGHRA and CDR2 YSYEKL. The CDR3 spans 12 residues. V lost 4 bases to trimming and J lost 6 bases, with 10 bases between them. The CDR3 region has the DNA TGCGCCAGCAGCCCACTAGGGGGCGAGCAGTACTTC. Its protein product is CASSPLGGEQYF.

CDR3 in amino acids: CASSPNADTEAFF. CDR3 sequence (DNA): TGTGCCAGCAGCCCCAACGCGGACACTGAAGCTTTCTTT. V is TRBV7-3 and J is TRBJ1-1; D gene ambiguous. This CDR3 comprises 13 residues. Per germline, CDR1 SGHTA and CDR2 FQGTGA. Trimming left V 5 bases short and J 3 bases short, with 10 bases between.

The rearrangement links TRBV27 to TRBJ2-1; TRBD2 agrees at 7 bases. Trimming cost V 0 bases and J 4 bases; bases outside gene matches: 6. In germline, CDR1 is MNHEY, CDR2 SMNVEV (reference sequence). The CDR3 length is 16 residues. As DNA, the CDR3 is TGTGCCAGCAGTTTATCCCGACTAGCCAGATACAATGAGCAGTTCTTC. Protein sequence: CASSLSRLARYNEQFF.

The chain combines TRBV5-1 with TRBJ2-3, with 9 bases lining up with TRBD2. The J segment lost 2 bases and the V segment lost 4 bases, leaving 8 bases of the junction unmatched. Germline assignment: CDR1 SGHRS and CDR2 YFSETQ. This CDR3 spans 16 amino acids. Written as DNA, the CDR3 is TGCGCCAGCAGCCCCGACTTAGCGGGAGTCACAGATACGCAGTATTTT. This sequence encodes CASSPDLAGVTDTQYF.